This T cell receptor beta chain is drawn from a study of OX40 agonist ivuxolimab in advanced cancers. Overall study findings and caveats: What antigens the expanded peripheral T cells recognized was never established.

Germline CDR1 and CDR2: MNHEY and SVGAGI. The CDR3 spans 15 residues. V gave up 4 bases and J gave up 0 bases, with 9 bases separating them. The data were produced by immunoSEQ multiplex PCR, yet TCRdb's version contains in-frame clones alone and is incomplete. This sample yields about 68,000 clones, of which more than 65% are seen a single time; around 1.7% belongs to the top ten. Concerning this clone: No antigen is known for it.

The J gene is TRBJ2-2, the V gene TRBV6-5, with a possible D match to TRBD2 (6 bases). The sequence was collected from an adult with an advanced solid tumor such as melanoma, head and neck, liver or kidney cancer. The material was CD4+ or CD8+ T cells sorted from blood, obtained in a trial of the OX40 agonist ivuxolimab. The CDR3 coding sequence is TGTGCCAGCAGTTTCAGCGGGTCGAACACCGGGGAGCTGTTTTTT. Amino acid sequence: CASSFSGSNTGELFF.